This record looks at one TCR beta chain sequence and its context. What it binds is not known. There are 12 residues in the CDR3. Germline CDR1 reads SQVTM; CDR2 reads ANQGSEA. The ends were cut back, 3 bases at V and 4 bases at J, with 9 bases in the middle. The assay was immunoSEQ multiplex PCR, and TCRdb's table has in-frame clones only and misses some. Of 80,000 to 95,000 clones in the sample, about 92% were seen once. These data are taken from a study of graft-versus-host responses after intestinal transplantation. The TCR was taken from a human donor who received an intestinal transplant. The specimen was unstimulated CD8+ T cells sorted from spleen or lymph node cells, collected before intestinal transplant. This chain links TRBV29-1 with TRBJ1-2, with D unclear. The CDR3 region is CSVDPEVYGYTF. The CDR3 DNA is TGCAGCGTTGATCCAGAAGTCTATGGCTACACCTTC.